A selection of T cell receptor beta chains follows, all from one sample in a study of blood T cell repertoires in COVID-19. Assay: immunoSEQ multiplex PCR; the TCRdb copy retains only in-frame clones and omits some. The sample contains around 140,000 clones, about 89% of which appear only once. The sample comprised peripheral blood. These receptors were taken from a man aged 50-60 years who had recovered from COVID-19. Each CDR3 is given with its conserved first and last residue. D genes are given only for firm matches. A clone size is listed for some rows: how often the clone was seen (once, few, many), or a class if it is expanded.

>TRBJ2-3|TRBV7-7|-|-|13
CASSLDALDTQYF
TGTGCCAGCAGCTTAGACGCGCTTGATACGCAGTATTTT
>TRBJ2-6|TRBV6-2/TRBV6-3|TRBD1|-|19
CASSYSRTGLSGGANVLTF
TGTGCCAGCAGTTACTCCAGGACAGGGCTTAGTGGTGGGGCCAACGTCCTGACTTTC
>TRBJ1-2|TRBV30|-|few|12
CAWSVTAGGYTF
TGTGCCTGGAGTGTGACGGCGGGGGGCTACACCTTC
>TRBJ1-5|TRBV6-5|TRBD1|-|14
CASSYRTGVQPQHF
TGTGCCAGCAGTTACAGGACAGGGGTTCAGCCCCAGCATTTT
>TRBJ1-1|TRBV14|-|-|15
CASSPGMATGTEAFF
TGTGCCAGCAGCCCCGGAATGGCCACGGGCACTGAAGCTTTCTTT
>TRBJ1-2|TRBV6-6|-|-|14
CASSPTGINYGYTF
TGTGCCAGCAGCCCCACGGGGATTAACTATGGCTACACCTTC
>TRBJ2-7|TRBV7-8|-|-|16
CASSLGTAFFSVVQYF
TGTGCCAGCAGCTTAGGGACAGCCTTTTTCAGTGTCGTACAGTACTTC
>TRBJ1-2|TRBV6-5|TRBD1|-|15
CASSTRDRPNYGYTF
TGTGCCAGCAGTACCCGGGACAGGCCTAACTATGGCTACACCTTC
>TRBJ1-1|TRBV2|-|-|14
CASTREAANTEAFF
TGTGCCAGCACCAGGGAGGCGGCTAACACTGAAGCTTTCTTT
>TRBJ1-6|TRBV6-5|TRBD1|-|12
CASSSPGQGVFF
TGTGCCAGCAGTTCCCCGGGACAGGGGGTTTTCTTT
>TRBJ1-2|TRBV7-9|-|-|12
CASSLSGDGYTF
TGTGCCAGCAGCTTATCGGGGGATGGCTACACCTTC
>TRBJ1-5|TRBV12-3/TRBV12-4|-|-|13
CASRWGGNQPQHF
TGTGCCAGCCGTTGGGGCGGCAATCAGCCCCAGCATTTT
>TRBJ2-5|TRBV6-5|TRBD2|-|14
CASSLAGLGETQYF
TGTGCCAGCAGTCTAGCGGGGTTAGGGGAGACCCAGTACTTC
>TRBJ2-7|TRBV4-3|-|-|19
CASSQDGPGRQGWTYEQYF
TGCGCCAGCAGCCAAGATGGTCCAGGGCGGCAGGGATGGACCTACGAGCAGTACTTC
>TRBJ2-7|TRBV6-5|-|-|11
CASVGVREQYF
TGTGCCAGCGTCGGGGTCCGCGAGCAGTACTTC
>TRBJ2-7|TRBV9|TRBD1|-|16
CASSVVRTGDPYEQYF
TGTGCCAGCAGCGTAGTGAGGACAGGGGATCCCTACGAGCAGTACTTC
>TRBJ2-1|TRBV7-2|TRBD2|-|15
CASSLGLAGGREQFF
TGTGCCAGCAGCTTGGGACTAGCGGGGGGGCGTGAGCAGTTCTTC
>TRBJ2-2|TRBV5-6|TRBD2|-|16
CASSRLAGPNTGELFF
TGTGCCAGCAGCCGACTAGCGGGGCCGAACACCGGGGAGCTGTTTTTT
>TRBJ1-2|TRBV7-8|-|-|14
CASSLYGGNYGYTF
TGTGCCAGCAGCTTATACGGCGGGAACTATGGCTACACCTTC
>TRBJ1-2|TRBV27|TRBD1|-|13
CASRGTGGYGYTF
TGTGCCAGCCGAGGGACAGGGGGCTATGGCTACACCTTC
>TRBJ1-6|TRBV4-3|-|-|16
CASSQDWTAGNSPLHF
TGCGCCAGCAGCCAAGATTGGACAGCCGGGAATTCACCCCTCCACTTT
>TRBJ2-7|TRBV5-6|-|-|12
CASSFSLGEQYF
TGTGCCAGCAGCTTCAGCCTAGGCGAGCAGTACTTC
>TRBJ1-6|TRBV6-6|TRBD1|-|16
CASSLGQTLSNSPLHF
TGTGCCAGCAGCTTGGGACAGACCCTATCCAATTCACCCCTCCACTTT
>TRBJ1-3|TRBV5-4|TRBD1|-|16
CASSGRQGASGNTIYF
TGTGCCAGCAGCGGGCGACAGGGAGCTTCTGGAAACACCATATATTTT
>TRBJ2-3|TRBV10-1|-|-|11
CASSSADTQYF
TGCGCCAGCAGTTCAGCAGATACGCAGTATTTT
>TRBJ1-5|TRBV6-6|TRBD1|-|14
CASSSGTDSQPQHF
TGTGCCAGCAGTTCCGGGACAGATTCCCAGCCCCAGCATTTT
>TRBJ2-1|TRBV19|TRBD2|-|14
CASRSGGGNYAQFF
TGTGCCAGTAGATCTGGCGGGGGTAACTATGCGCAGTTCTTC
>TRBJ1-1|TRBV2|TRBD1|-|15
CASSEEQGANTEAFF
TGTGCCAGCAGTGAAGAGCAGGGGGCGAACACTGAAGCTTTCTTT
>TRBJ1-1|TRBV5-4|TRBD1|-|17
CASSPSPGGLMVAEAFF
TGTGCCAGCAGCCCGAGTCCAGGGGGCCTCATGGTCGCTGAAGCTTTCTTT
>TRBJ2-7|TRBV18|TRBD1|-|17
CASSPQMAGTGSFEQYF
TGTGCCAGCTCACCGCAGATGGCTGGGACAGGGTCCTTCGAGCAGTACTTC